The clone carrying this T cell receptor (beta chain) was recorded at least ten times. As yet, its antigen is unknown. These data originate in a study of regulatory T cells in long-lasting Graves disease. Broader study findings: It was in persistent disease that TRBV28, TRBJ1-2 and TRBJ2-5 were favored.

Described time point: persistent/refractory GD, antithyroid drugs over 5 years with positive TRAb. RNA isolated from PBMCs was used to make the TCR library. The patients were drawn from one endocrinology department in Xi'an, China. Arm-PCR of CDR3 regions and iRepertoire HTBI primers were the basis on which TCR beta libraries were built. In the original analysis: About 62 TRBV and about 15 TRBJ segments were identified across samples. From the multiplex PCR reads, TCRdb called clonotypes with MiXCR, one entry per CDR3 protein. V and J calls and clone size were set by TCRdb, not the authors. Of around 510,000 distinct CDR3 sequences listed, less than 25% are singletons. V was pared by 6 bases and J by 5 bases, with 4 bases of the junction left unmatched. CDR3 length equals 14 residues. CDR1 and CDR2 (germline): SNHLY, FYNNEI.

This clonotype was sampled from a female donor with Graves disease. The chain combines TRBV2 with TRBJ2-2; 9 nucleotides match TRBD1. The sequenced sample was peripheral blood mononuclear cells (PBMCs), obtained when the disease was refractory, from a patient treated with antithyroid drugs. This chain's CDR3 is CASRQGAWTGELFF. For the CDR3, the DNA is TGTGCCAGCAGACAGGGGGCGTGGACCGGGGAGCTGTTTTTT.